The clone carrying this T cell receptor beta chain appeared a few times. What it recognizes is unknown. This entry comes from a study of CD8 T cells in ankylosing spondylitis. Overall study results and limits: Seemingly characteristic of ankylosing spondylitis blood was a TCR beta motif consisting of under 10 highly homologous variants. Reported data indicate significant enrichment of disease-linked clones within matched ankylosing spondylitis synovial fluid.

The CDR3 is made up of 13 amino acids. Trimming removed 6 bases from V and 6 bases from J, with 15 bases in between. The germline V gene has CDR1 DFQATT and CDR2 SNEGSKA (reference sequence). In TCRdb, the 5' RACE reads were re-called with MiXCR into one record per CDR3 protein. The top ten hold roughly 0.51% of the sample, which has about 840,000 distinct CDR3 sequences, 10% to 15% seen once. The TCR comes from a male donor with ankylosing spondylitis. Sequencing used blood, either unsorted or a sorted T cell fraction (not recorded which). The chain uses TRBV20-1 and TRBJ2-1; D might be TRBD2 (6 bases). Written as DNA, the CDR3 is TGCAGTGCCCGACTAGTGGGACTCAATGAGCAGTTCTTC. Protein sequence: CSARLVGLNEQFF.